A selection of T cell receptor beta chains follows, all from one sample in a study of siplizumab effects on memory and regulatory T cells. The repertoire was sequenced with immunoSEQ multiplex PCR; TCRdb's copy has only in-frame clones and lacks some. Of approximately 100,000 clones listed, about 90% were seen once; the top ten hold around 0.73%. Sample: Tregs sorted from blood. The receptors were sampled from a human donor in good health. The CDR3 runs from the conserved cysteine through the conserved F or W. The order of the fields is clone size, V gene, J gene, D gene, CDR3 protein, CDR3 DNA. D genes are given only for firm matches. Clone size is not always given. Where it is, it says once, few, many or a class for expanded clones.

abundance: .
v_gene: TRBV6-4
j_gene: TRBJ2-1
d_gene: TRBD2
CDR3aa: CASSDTSGRVNYNEQFF
CDR3nt: TGTGCCAGCAGTGATACCAGCGGGAGGGTAAATTACAATGAGCAGTTCTTC

abundance: .
v_gene: TRBV29-1
j_gene: TRBJ2-7
d_gene: TRBD2
CDR3aa: CSVEASGPYEQYF
CDR3nt: TGCAGCGTTGAGGCTAGCGGACCCTACGAGCAGTACTTC

abundance: once
v_gene: TRBV10-3
j_gene: TRBJ1-3
d_gene: .
CDR3aa: CAISGTGSGNTIYF
CDR3nt: TGTGCCATCAGTGGAACAGGATCTGGAAACACCATATATTTT

abundance: .
v_gene: TRBV6-1
j_gene: TRBJ2-7
d_gene: TRBD2
CDR3aa: CASSAGLPTYEQYF
CDR3nt: TGTGCCAGCAGTGCGGGACTACCTACCTACGAGCAGTACTTC

abundance: .
v_gene: TRBV28
j_gene: TRBJ1-5
d_gene: .
CDR3aa: CASSRATYSNQPQHF
CDR3nt: TGTGCCAGCAGTCGGGCCACTTATAGCAATCAGCCCCAGCATTTT

abundance: once
v_gene: TRBV11-3
j_gene: TRBJ2-5
d_gene: .
CDR3aa: CASSLGSQETQYF
CDR3nt: TGTGCCAGCAGCTTAGGCTCCCAAGAGACCCAGTACTTC

abundance: .
v_gene: TRBV2
j_gene: TRBJ2-2
d_gene: .
CDR3aa: CASSVTHTGELFF
CDR3nt: TGTGCCAGCAGTGTGACCCACACCGGGGAGCTGTTTTTT

abundance: .
v_gene: TRBV10-3
j_gene: TRBJ1-4
d_gene: TRBD1
CDR3aa: CAISESILSTPGQETTNEKLFF
CDR3nt: TGTGCCATCAGTGAGTCGATTCTGTCCACCCCCGGACAGGAAACAACTAATGAAAAACTGTTTTTT

abundance: .
v_gene: TRBV5-6
j_gene: TRBJ1-4
d_gene: .
CDR3aa: CASSLEGPNEKLFF
CDR3nt: TGTGCCAGCAGCTTGGAGGGGCCTAATGAAAAACTGTTTTTT

abundance: .
v_gene: TRBV25-1
j_gene: TRBJ2-7
d_gene: .
CDR3aa: CASSEPGRGADEQYF
CDR3nt: TGTGCCAGCAGTGAACCTGGGCGTGGGGCAGACGAGCAGTACTTC

abundance: .
v_gene: TRBV7-9
j_gene: TRBJ2-4
d_gene: TRBD1
CDR3aa: CASSLGTGTAKNIQYF
CDR3nt: TGTGCCAGCAGCTTAGGGACAGGGACAGCCAAAAACATTCAGTACTTC

abundance: .
v_gene: TRBV15
j_gene: TRBJ2-7
d_gene: TRBD1
CDR3aa: CATRRGTGSYEQYF
CDR3nt: TGTGCCACCAGACGGGGGACAGGGTCCTACGAGCAGTACTTC

abundance: .
v_gene: TRBV2
j_gene: TRBJ2-7
d_gene: TRBD1
CDR3aa: CASSEQGAPHEQYF
CDR3nt: TGTGCCAGCAGTGAACAGGGGGCTCCCCACGAGCAGTACTTC

abundance: .
v_gene: TRBV18
j_gene: TRBJ2-1
d_gene: TRBD2
CDR3aa: CASSVKLAGGSRNEQFF
CDR3nt: TGTGCCAGCTCAGTTAAGCTAGCGGGAGGTTCGCGCAATGAGCAGTTCTTC

abundance: .
v_gene: TRBV28
j_gene: TRBJ2-7
d_gene: .
CDR3aa: CASSALGLGHYEQYF
CDR3nt: TGTGCCAGCAGTGCTTTGGGGTTGGGGCACTACGAGCAGTACTTC

abundance: .
v_gene: TRBV18
j_gene: TRBJ1-4
d_gene: TRBD1
CDR3aa: CASSPPGQGNEKLFF
CDR3nt: TGTGCCAGCTCACCACCGGGACAGGGGAATGAAAAACTGTTTTTT

abundance: .
v_gene: TRBV14
j_gene: TRBJ2-7
d_gene: .
CDR3aa: CASSQGHSRVYEQYF
CDR3nt: TGTGCCAGCAGCCAAGGACACTCCCGGGTATACGAGCAGTACTTC

abundance: once
v_gene: TRBV5-8
j_gene: TRBJ2-2
d_gene: TRBD2
CDR3aa: CASSSGTRKSGELFF
CDR3nt: TGTGCCAGCAGCTCCGGGACTAGGAAGTCCGGGGAGCTGTTTTTT

abundance: .
v_gene: TRBV5-1
j_gene: TRBJ2-3
d_gene: TRBD2
CDR3aa: CASSLVTSGSRSTDTQYF
CDR3nt: TGCGCCAGCAGCTTGGTGACTAGCGGTTCGCGTAGCACAGATACGCAGTATTTT

abundance: .
v_gene: TRBV4-1
j_gene: TRBJ1-2
d_gene: .
CDR3aa: CASSSQRLDYGYTF
CDR3nt: TGCGCCAGCAGCTCGCAGCGACTGGACTATGGCTACACCTTC

abundance: .
v_gene: TRBV11-2
j_gene: TRBJ2-5
d_gene: .
CDR3aa: CASSLEGTQYF
CDR3nt: TGTGCCAGCAGCTTAGAAGGGACCCAGTACTTC

abundance: .
v_gene: TRBV19
j_gene: TRBJ2-3
d_gene: .
CDR3aa: CASRSYGTDTQYF
CDR3nt: TGTGCCAGTCGATCTTATGGAACAGATACGCAGTATTTT

abundance: .
v_gene: TRBV15
j_gene: TRBJ2-7
d_gene: .
CDR3aa: CATSRGVDFIYEQYF
CDR3nt: TGTGCCACCAGCAGGGGGGTAGATTTCATCTACGAGCAGTACTTC

abundance: .
v_gene: TRBV5-1
j_gene: TRBJ2-2
d_gene: .
CDR3aa: CASSLTSTGELFF
CDR3nt: TGCGCCAGCAGCTTAACTAGTACCGGGGAGCTGTTTTTT

abundance: once
v_gene: TRBV6-6
j_gene: TRBJ1-2
d_gene: .
CDR3aa: CASSYSVRGNYGYTF
CDR3nt: TGTGCCAGCAGTTATAGTGTCCGGGGAAACTATGGCTACACCTTC

abundance: .
v_gene: TRBV5-1
j_gene: TRBJ2-2
d_gene: .
CDR3aa: CASSTPGQTNTGELFF
CDR3nt: TGCGCCAGCAGCACCCCAGGACAGACGAACACCGGGGAGCTGTTTTTT

abundance: .
v_gene: TRBV5-1
j_gene: TRBJ1-4
d_gene: TRBD1
CDR3aa: CASSPQGATNEKLFF
CDR3nt: TGCGCCAGCAGTCCCCAGGGGGCTACTAATGAAAAACTGTTTTTT

abundance: .
v_gene: TRBV27
j_gene: TRBJ1-5
d_gene: TRBD1
CDR3aa: CASSSRDRGYQPQHF
CDR3nt: TGTGCCAGCAGTTCCCGGGACAGGGGGTACCAGCCCCAGCATTTT

abundance: .
v_gene: TRBV5-1
j_gene: TRBJ2-2
d_gene: TRBD2
CDR3aa: CASSLSGSRTGELFF
CDR3nt: TGCGCCAGCAGCTTGAGCGGGAGTCGAACCGGGGAGCTGTTTTTT

abundance: .
v_gene: TRBV5-1
j_gene: TRBJ2-1
d_gene: TRBD2
CDR3aa: CASSKTGTSGQFSYNEQFF
CDR3nt: TGCGCCAGCAGCAAGACCGGGACTAGCGGGCAGTTCTCCTACAATGAGCAGTTCTTC

abundance: .
v_gene: TRBV7-8
j_gene: TRBJ2-7
d_gene: TRBD2
CDR3aa: CASSFTTGTSGSQSYEQYF
CDR3nt: TGTGCCAGCAGCTTTACGACCGGGACTAGCGGGAGCCAGTCCTACGAGCAGTACTTC

abundance: once
v_gene: TRBV28
j_gene: TRBJ2-7
d_gene: TRBD1
CDR3aa: CASRRSGTGSSYEQYF
CDR3nt: TGTGCCAGCAGACGCTCCGGGACAGGGAGCTCCTACGAGCAGTACTTC

abundance: .
v_gene: TRBV6-6
j_gene: TRBJ1-2
d_gene: TRBD1
CDR3aa: CASSYQTGPHGYTF
CDR3nt: TGTGCCAGCAGTTATCAGACAGGGCCGCATGGCTACACCTTC

abundance: .
v_gene: TRBV18
j_gene: TRBJ2-7
d_gene: .
CDR3aa: CASSPNPAGPYEQYF
CDR3nt: TGTGCCAGCTCACCAAATCCAGCGGGTCCCTACGAGCAGTACTTC

abundance: .
v_gene: TRBV19
j_gene: TRBJ1-3
d_gene: .
CDR3aa: CASSEGVHSGNTIYF
CDR3nt: TGTGCCAGTAGTGAGGGGGTCCACTCTGGAAACACCATATATTTT

abundance: .
v_gene: TRBV5-6
j_gene: TRBJ1-4
d_gene: .
CDR3aa: CASSLGGGFGMLTNEKLFF
CDR3nt: TGTGCCAGCAGCTTAGGCGGGGGATTTGGTATGCTAACTAATGAAAAACTGTTTTTT

abundance: .
v_gene: TRBV7-7
j_gene: TRBJ2-2
d_gene: TRBD2
CDR3aa: CASSLGLAGTGELFF
CDR3nt: TGTGCTAGCAGCTTAGGGCTAGCGGGAACCGGGGAGCTGTTTTTT

abundance: .
v_gene: TRBV6-6
j_gene: TRBJ2-7
d_gene: .
CDR3aa: CASSFNNEQYF
CDR3nt: TGTGCCAGCAGTTTCAACAACGAGCAGTACTTC

abundance: .
v_gene: TRBV1
j_gene: TRBJ2-7
d_gene: .
CDR3aa: CTSSQPRCRGRVQSSYEQYF
CDR3nt: TGCACCAGCAGCCAGCCGAGGTGTCGCGGGAGGGTCCAAAGCTCCTACGAGCAGTACTTC

abundance: few
v_gene: TRBV6-1
j_gene: TRBJ2-5
d_gene: .
CDR3aa: CASMRGVQETQYF
CDR3nt: TGTGCCAGCATGAGGGGAGTCCAAGAGACCCAGTACTTC

abundance: .
v_gene: TRBV10-3
j_gene: TRBJ2-4
d_gene: TRBD2
CDR3aa: CAISEELAGTLGNIQYF
CDR3nt: TGTGCCATCAGTGAAGAACTAGCGGGAACGCTCGGAAACATTCAGTACTTC

abundance: .
v_gene: TRBV11-2
j_gene: TRBJ2-1
d_gene: TRBD2
CDR3aa: CASTLGGSSYNEQFF
CDR3nt: TGTGCCAGCACCCTGGGCGGGAGCTCCTACAATGAGCAGTTCTTC

abundance: .
v_gene: TRBV10-2
j_gene: TRBJ2-7
d_gene: .
CDR3aa: CARHPGVSPTYEQYF
CDR3nt: TGCGCCAGACACCCAGGTGTCAGTCCTACCTACGAGCAGTACTTC

abundance: .
v_gene: TRBV5-6
j_gene: TRBJ2-5
d_gene: .
CDR3aa: CASSLGSTQETQYF
CDR3nt: TGTGCCAGCAGCTTGGGGTCCACACAAGAGACCCAGTACTTC

abundance: .
v_gene: TRBV4-1
j_gene: TRBJ2-1
d_gene: TRBD2
CDR3aa: CASSQVRLAYLNEQFF
CDR3nt: TGCGCCAGCAGCCAAGTTAGACTAGCGTACCTCAATGAGCAGTTCTTC

abundance: .
v_gene: TRBV20-1
j_gene: TRBJ2-1
d_gene: .
CDR3aa: CSATILNEQFF
CDR3nt: TGCAGTGCTACCATCCTAAATGAGCAGTTCTTC

abundance: .
v_gene: TRBV10-3
j_gene: TRBJ2-1
d_gene: .
CDR3aa: CAISAAGGVTGVNEQFF
CDR3nt: TGTGCCATCAGTGCGGCCGGGGGGGTGACAGGGGTCAATGAGCAGTTCTTC

abundance: .
v_gene: TRBV4-1
j_gene: TRBJ2-4
d_gene: TRBD2
CDR3aa: CASSFSSGRPKNIQYF
CDR3nt: TGCGCCAGCAGCTTTTCTAGCGGGAGGCCGAAAAACATTCAGTACTTC

abundance: .
v_gene: TRBV27
j_gene: TRBJ2-7
d_gene: .
CDR3aa: CASSLFGGLPYEQYF
CDR3nt: TGTGCCAGCAGTTTATTTGGAGGCTTACCCTACGAGCAGTACTTC

abundance: few
v_gene: TRBV27
j_gene: TRBJ2-5
d_gene: TRBD1
CDR3aa: CASKATGNQETQYF
CDR3nt: TGTGCCAGTAAGGCGACAGGGAACCAAGAGACCCAGTACTTC

abundance: .
v_gene: TRBV6-6
j_gene: TRBJ1-5
d_gene: .
CDR3aa: CASSYSSAQPQHF
CDR3nt: TGTGCCAGCAGTTACTCGTCAGCTCAGCCCCAGCATTTT

abundance: .
v_gene: TRBV10-3
j_gene: TRBJ2-7
d_gene: .
CDR3aa: CAISESKFYEQYF
CDR3nt: TGTGCCATCAGTGAGTCGAAGTTCTACGAGCAGTACTTC

abundance: .
v_gene: TRBV5-4
j_gene: TRBJ2-1
d_gene: TRBD1
CDR3aa: CASSPGQTINNEQFF
CDR3nt: TGTGCCAGCAGCCCGGGACAGACTATCAACAATGAGCAGTTCTTC

abundance: .
v_gene: TRBV11-2
j_gene: TRBJ2-3
d_gene: .
CDR3aa: CASSLGLGSGTDTQYF
CDR3nt: TGTGCCAGCAGCTTAGGTCTCGGTAGCGGCACAGATACGCAGTATTTT